This paragraph covers one TCR beta chain sequence. TCRdb's copy holds only in-frame clones and misses some; the assay was immunoSEQ multiplex PCR. Among approximately 150,000 clones, roughly 88% were seen once, and the ten largest hold around 5.1%. This sample was taken from a study of blood T cell repertoires in COVID-19. Enrollees, roughly 18 to 95 years old, lived in 24 US areas. The germline V and J ends were trimmed by 3 bases and 7 bases, with 31 bases remaining between them. The CDR3 has 19 residues. The germline V gene has CDR1 KGHSH and CDR2 LQKENI. The sequence was obtained from a man in his 70s who had been exposed to COVID-19. This rearrangement joins TRBV18 to TRBJ2-7; possible D gene TRBD1, 5 bases. The sample consisted of PBMCs or T cells enriched from blood (not recorded which). The CDR3 sequence: CASSPTYYRQQQSYGEQYF. The CDR3 coding sequence is TGTGCCAGCTCACCTACCTACTACCGACAGCAACAGTCCTACGGGGAGCAGTACTTC.